The clone carrying this T cell receptor beta chain was recorded at least ten times. Antigen unknown. Germline V gene data show CDR1 as SEHNR and CDR2 as FQNEAQ (reference sequence). With 3 bases clipped from V and 5 bases from J, the junction kept 14 bases outside the gene matches. The CDR3 runs to 19 residues. This sample is part of a study of T cell repertoires in cytomegalovirus infection. Background on the study: HLA-B-restricted CMV epitopes that are well studied, plus recently identified HLA-C-restricted ones, were used by the study. In public TCR beta signatures, there were indications of both CMV infection and matching HLA type. General study results and limits: HLA-C-restricted CMV clonotypes gave the most frequent clonotype in two of eight donors. There were carriers of CMV plus the relevant HLA, and cumulative public TCR beta family frequency identified them.

In TCRdb, the reads were re-called with MiXCR into one record per CDR3 protein. The sample lists about 890,000 distinct CDR3 sequences, roughly 31% occurring once. The chain uses TRBV7-9 and TRBJ2-1; 12 nucleotides agree with TRBD2. The sequencing used cultured CD8+ T cells from PBMCs, collected from culture after CMV antigen stimulation. This TCR was recovered from a human donor in good health (CMV status not recorded). Some clones in this sample may be carry-over from other donors' samples. DNA of the CDR3: TGTGCCAGCAGCTTCACCTCTAGCGGGGGGGCCGTGTTTAACAATGAGCAGTTCTTC. The encoded protein is CASSFTSSGGAVFNNEQFF.